This TCR beta chain was documented in a study of shared clonotypes between healthy human individuals (dated by TCRdb to about 2020). Regarding the study in general: Three men and a couple of women, aged 18 to 49 years, made up the cohort. Libraries were prepared and TCR repertoires were sequenced by different laboratories using diverse techniques, in order to increase sequencing depth and limit assay-specific biases. Per donor, three plates each were used for CD4 naive and CD4 memory, two for CD8 naive, and one for CD8 memory. To estimate repertoire size and how much clonotypes are shared between individuals, the study performed deep sequencing of blood TCR repertoires from roughly five healthy adults. Between about 0.9 and 8.9 billion PBMCs per donor were obtained by leukapheresis. What the authors observed across the whole study: Because the study included a small number of donors, the genetic and exposure-history diversity represented was limited. Clonotypes shared by all four sorted-subset donors showed higher generation probabilities than non-shared clonotypes. Across a handful of donors, approximately 4.6% of naive CD4, roughly 3.8% of naive CD8, roughly 2.2% of memory CD4, and under 0.45% of memory CD8 clonotypes were shared. Rarefaction of sorted-subset datasets indicated incomplete sequencing despite the large sequencing depth. Pairwise subsampling indicated that sequencing depth was expected to affect the degree of clonotype sharing among donors. Estimated clonotype richness was generally larger for naive than for memory subsets. Sampling was restricted to blood, and TCR repertoires in tissues likely differ from the TCR repertoires found in blood.

Unmatched junction bases come to 5, with V trimmed by 2 bases and J by 3 bases. The germline V gene encodes CDR1 GTSNPN and CDR2 SVGIG (reference sequence). There are 15 amino acids in the CDR3, from cysteine to phenylalanine inclusive. Only the CDR3 portion is preserved as DNA: 45 bases, with reading frame beginning at the first base. TCR CDR3 regions were amplified from genomic DNA by multiplex PCR using the deep immunoSEQ assay. Extracted genomic DNA from each cell subset was spread evenly across all wells of several immunoSEQ 96-well plates, with each plate serving as a replicate. For sorted subsets, roughly 200 ng of genomic DNA, equivalent to roughly 33,000 T cell genomes, went into each replicate PCR. The purified libraries were quantified using a Qubit 3.0 fluorometer, sized with a Bioanalyzer 2100, and then quantified again using the KAPA Library Quantification kit. A separate single-read 150-cycle Illumina NextSeq 550 flow cell was used to sequence each immunoSEQ 96-well plate. Per the authors' processing: Because the immunoSEQ output included only junctional sequences and no quality scores, the filtering could not be the same as the filtering used for full-length reads. To assign V/J genes and CDR3, sequences were annotated using PyIR, a Python wrapper for IgBLAST v1.9, with IMGT germline references. Reads were removed for weak V/J assignments (E-value above 1e-6), missing CDR3, stop codons, out-of-frame junctions, or ambiguous translated residues. V3J clonotypes were defined as sequences sharing an identical inferred V gene, J gene, and CDR3 amino acid sequence. To compute the percentage overlap between repertoires, the number of shared unique clonotypes was divided by the size of the smaller repertoire. RTK rarefaction, the Chao1 estimator, and Recon v2.1 estimates of unobserved clonotypes were used to assess repertoire richness. For all TCRbeta clonotypes obtained by the gDNA method from a few donors, generation probabilities were computed with OLGA. Imported from immuneACCESS, the table was reduced by TCRdb to in-frame sequences with V and J called. These copies leave out some clones; in studies compared against another copy, an unresolved V gene accounts for under half, and the cause of the remainder is not known. That table is the source of V, J and clone size, and D and trimming were worked out from the DNA. The sample table records roughly 2.1 million clones; about 92% of these occur just once. Approximately 1.7% of the sample is taken by the ten largest.

CD8 naive samples were obtained by positive selection for CCR7 among CD45RO-negative cells, yielding a CD45RA+CCR7+ population from which TemRA cells were excluded. The donors were healthy, HIV-negative adults who had no recently reported acute infections or vaccinations. Every donor was a Caucasian adult residing in Nashville, Tennessee, USA. Blood was collected by leukapheresis, and PBMCs were isolated by Ficoll-Histopaque density gradient centrifugation and then cryopreserved in liquid nitrogen vapor phase. Analytical flow cytometry was used to check the purity and quantity of every magnetically sorted T cell population. Each sorted fraction had its genomic DNA isolated and then quantified by UV absorbance on a Nanodrop 2000c. As regards this clone: Its antigen specificity is not known. No base qualities exist here, and no much larger clone lies one base off it.

In this chain, TRBV30 is recombined with TRBJ2-7; 12 junctional bases match TRBD2. The material sequenced was naive CD8+ T cells from PBMCs. The cell subset or site label of this sample denotes: CD45RA+CCR7+. This clonotype was sampled from a man younger than 30 in good health. Some clones in this sample may be carry-over from other donors' samples. The CDR3: CAWSFTSGRIYEQYF. The sequence in DNA is TGTGCCTGGAGTTTCACTAGCGGGAGGATCTACGAGCAGTACTTC.